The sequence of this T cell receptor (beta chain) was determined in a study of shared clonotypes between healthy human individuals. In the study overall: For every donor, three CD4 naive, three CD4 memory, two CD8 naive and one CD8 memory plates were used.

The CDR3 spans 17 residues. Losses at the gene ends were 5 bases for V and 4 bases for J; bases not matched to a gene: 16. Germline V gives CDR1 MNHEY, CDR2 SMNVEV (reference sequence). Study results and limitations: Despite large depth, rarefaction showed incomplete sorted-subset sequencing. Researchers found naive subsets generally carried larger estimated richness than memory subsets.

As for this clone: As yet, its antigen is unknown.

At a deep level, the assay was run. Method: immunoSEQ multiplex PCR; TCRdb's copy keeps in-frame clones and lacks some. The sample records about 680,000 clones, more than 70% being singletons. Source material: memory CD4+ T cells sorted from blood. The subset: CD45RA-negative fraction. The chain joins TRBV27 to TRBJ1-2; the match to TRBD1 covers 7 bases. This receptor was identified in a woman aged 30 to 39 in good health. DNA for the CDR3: TGTGCCAGCAGTGCGCTCGGGGGGGGACAGCCTATCTATGGCTACACCTTC. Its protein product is CASSALGGGQPIYGYTF.